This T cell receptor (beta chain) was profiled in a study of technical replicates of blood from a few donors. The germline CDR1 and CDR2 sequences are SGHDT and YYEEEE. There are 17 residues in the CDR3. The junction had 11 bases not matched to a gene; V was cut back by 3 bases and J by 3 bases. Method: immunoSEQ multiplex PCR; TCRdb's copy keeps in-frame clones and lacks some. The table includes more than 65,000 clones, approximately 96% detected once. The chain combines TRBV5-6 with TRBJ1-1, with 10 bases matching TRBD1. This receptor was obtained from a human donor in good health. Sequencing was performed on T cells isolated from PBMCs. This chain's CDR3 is CASSSFGTGVLDTEAFF. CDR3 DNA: TGTGCCAGCAGCTCGTTCGGGACAGGGGTTTTGGACACTGAAGCTTTCTTT.